The 30 T cell receptor beta chains below were found in one sample sequenced in a study of shared clonotypes between healthy human individuals (TCRdb year 2020). CD8 naive samples consisted of CD45RO-negative cells that were positively selected for CCR7, yielding a CD45RA+CCR7+ population without TemRA cells. The library was obtained by the immunoSEQ multiplex PCR assay. TCRdb retrieved this table from immuneACCESS and kept in-frame rearrangements only. Not all clones are present; in checked studies, unresolved V genes account for under half, and no reason is known for the remainder. In all, the sample holds approximately 2,000,000 clones, and about 93% of those were seen once. Around 1.7% of the sample goes to the ten largest clones. Sequencing input: naive CD8+ T cells from PBMCs. The label giving this sample's cell subset or site can be read as: CD45RA+CCR7+. These receptors were taken from a man between 18 and 35 years old in good health. Some clones in this sample may be carry-over from other donors' samples.

This clone was counted a single time. The chain uses TRBV18 and TRBJ2-1; 10 bases agree with TRBD2. J lost 2 bases, V lost 6 bases, and 4 bases had no gene match. Germline V gene sequence: CDR1 KGHSH, CDR2 LQKENI. CDR3 size: 15 residues. The CDR3 spells CASSSSGSPYNEQFF. The CDR3 DNA reads TGTGCCAGCTCTTCTAGCGGGAGTCCCTACAATGAGCAGTTCTTC. The full variable domain, completed using reference TRBV18 and TRBJ2-1, is NAGVMQNPRHLVRRRGQEARLRCSPMKGHSHVYWYRQLPEEGLKFMVYLQKENIIDESGMPKERFSAEFPKEGPSILRIQQVVRGDSAAYFCASSSSGSPYNEQFFGPGTRLTVL.

The chain carries TRBV6-1 and TRBJ2-7; 8 positions agree with TRBD2. Per the germline V gene, CDR1 is MNHNS and CDR2 is SASEGT. CDR3 size: 14 residues. Unmatched junction bases numbered 7, after V lost 7 bases and J lost 2 bases. The CDR3 coding sequence is TGTGCCAGCATCCAAGCGGGGGCCCCCTACGAGCAGTACTTC. Residues: CASIQAGAPYEQYF.

The chain has TRBV11-3 and TRBJ2-7, with 13 bases fitting TRBD2. The CDR3 is made up of 16 amino acids. Germline CDR1 reads SGHNT; CDR2 reads YENEEA. V dropped 5 bases and J dropped 6; count of bases not matched to a gene: 10. Here the CDR3 reads CASSQPGLAGEGEQYF. The CDR3 DNA is TGTGCCAGCAGCCAACCCGGACTAGCGGGAGAGGGCGAGCAGTACTTC.

CDR3 amino acids: CAISESGTGTDTQYF. CDR3 coding DNA: TGTGCCATCAGTGAGTCGGGGACAGGGACAGATACGCAGTATTTT. The chain employs TRBV10-3 and TRBJ2-3, with 9 bases fitting TRBD1. Unmatched junction bases numbered 1, after V lost 0 bases and J lost 3 bases. Germline loops: CDR1 ENHRY, CDR2 SYGVKD. This CDR3 contains 15 residues.

V gene TRBV7-9 combines with J gene TRBJ2-3; 9 bases agree with TRBD1. The J segment lost 12 bases and the V segment lost 5 bases, leaving 3 bases of the junction unmatched. Germline-derived CDR1 and CDR2 are SEHNR and FQNEAQ (reference sequence). This CDR3 has 11 amino acids. CDR3 DNA sequence: TGTGCCAGCAGCCCGGACAGGGGCCAGTATTTT. This codes for CASSPDRGQYF.

The chain is built from TRBV7-6 and TRBJ2-3; D gene unclear. The germline V gene encodes CDR1 SGHVS and CDR2 FNYEAQ. The CDR3 length is 14 residues. V dropped 1 base and J dropped 2 bases, with 7 bases sitting between them. This CDR3 is CASSLVGPTDTQYF. The CDR3 DNA sequence: TGTGCCAGCAGCTTAGTCGGACCCACAGATACGCAGTATTTT. The full variable domain, in which reference TRBV7-6 and TRBJ2-3 provide the parts outside the CDR3, is GAGVSQSPRYKVTKRGQDVALRCDPISGHVSLYWYRQALGQGPEFLTYFNYEAQQDKSGLPNDRFSAERPEGSISTLTIQRTEQRDSAMYRCASSLVGPTDTQYFGPGTRLTVL.

The chain has TRBV4-3 and TRBJ1-3; D call uncertain. CDR3 length: 16 residues. V was cut by 0 bases and J by 0 bases, with 9 bases left in between. Germline V lookup: CDR1 LGHNA, CDR2 YSLEER. This CDR3 reads CASSQDFRGSGNTIYF. The DNA for the CDR3 is TGCGCCAGCAGCCAAGACTTCCGGGGCTCTGGAAACACCATATATTTT.

V usage is TRBV18 and J usage is TRBJ2-1; 16 bases line up with TRBD2. The CDR3 covers 16 residues. CDR1 is KGHSH, CDR2 LQKENI, per germline. V trimming: 3 bases; J trimming: 9 bases; junction bases outside the gene matches: 5. The CDR3 reads CASSPPGLAGGPEQFF. DNA of the CDR3: TGTGCCAGCTCACCCCCGGGACTAGCGGGAGGGCCTGAGCAGTTCTTC.

This rearrangement joins TRBV7-9 to TRBJ2-3, with 8 nucleotides matching TRBD2. The length of the CDR3 is 16 residues. Per germline, CDR1 SEHNR and CDR2 FQNEAQ (reference sequence). V was clipped by 9 bases and J by 3 bases; unmatched bases: 14. The CDR3 coding sequence is TGTGCCAGTTCCCCCCCAGCGGGAGAAGAAACAGATACGCAGTATTTT. Translation gives CASSPPAGEETDTQYF.

V and J are TRBV15 and TRBJ2-3; D remains ambiguous. Germline V lookup: CDR1 LNHNV, CDR2 YYDKDF (reference sequence). CDR3 length equals 13 residues. V gave up 5 bases and J gave up 5 bases, with 11 bases separating them. CDR3 nucleotide sequence: TGTGCCACCAGCTCCAAATGGGTAGATACGCAGTATTTT. Translating gives CATSSKWVDTQYF.

This chain connects TRBV19 to TRBJ2-2; 8 nucleotides line up with TRBD2. CDR1 and CDR2 (germline): LNHDA, SQIVND (reference sequence). CDR3 length: 16 amino acids. The trim removed 5 bases at V and 1 base at J, leaving 6 bases unmatched. In DNA form, the CDR3 reads TGTGCCAGTAGTCGGGAGCGGGAGATGAACACCGGGGAGCTGTTTTTT. It codes for CASSREREMNTGELFF.

CDR3 in DNA: TGTGCCAGCAGTTTCGCGGGGGGCCCTGAGCAGTTCTTC. It encodes CASSFAGGPEQFF. V and J are TRBV27 and TRBJ2-1; 8 bases align to TRBD2. Looked up from germline, CDR1 is MNHEY and CDR2 is SMNVEV (reference sequence). The CDR3 runs to 13 residues. The junction had 4 bases not matched to a gene; V was cut back by 3 bases and J by 9 bases.

V is TRBV11-2 and J is TRBJ1-1; a possible D gene is TRBD1 (5 bases). Trimming stripped 5 bases from V and 8 bases from J, with 15 bases between. Germline V lookup: CDR1 SGHAT, CDR2 FQNNGV. The CDR3 loop spans 13 amino acids. The CDR3 protein is CASSAGASLEAFF. The CDR3 DNA sequence: TGTGCCAGCAGCGCCGGGGCCTCTCTAGAAGCTTTCTTT.

The rearrangement uses TRBV7-3 and TRBJ2-7; D may be TRBD2 (5 bases). Trimming cost V 4 bases and J 0 bases, with 13 bases left between them. CDR1 and CDR2 (germline): SGHTA, FQGTGA. The CDR3 contains 15 residues. The DNA of the CDR3 is TGTGCCAGCAGCTCCCCCCCGGGGAGCTCCTACGAGCAGTACTTC. It yields the protein CASSSPPGSSYEQYF.

This chain connects TRBV7-9 to TRBJ2-3; 11 bases are a match to TRBD1. The CDR3 has 16 amino acids. Germline V gives CDR1 SEHNR, CDR2 FQNEAQ (reference sequence). V shed 3 bases and J 5 bases; nucleotides not matched to a gene: 7. The CDR3 DNA follows: TGTGCCAGCAGCTTCCCGGGACAGGGGGGGGTAGATACGCAGTATTTT. This encodes CASSFPGQGGVDTQYF.

V gene TRBV9 combines with J gene TRBJ2-7; 9 bases match TRBD1. Trimming removed 4 bases from V and 4 bases from J; junction bases left unmatched: 12. Germline loops: CDR1 SGDLS, CDR2 YYNGEE. The CDR3 runs 16 residues. The CDR3 here is CASSPRGTGPVYEQYF. DNA for the CDR3: TGTGCCAGCAGCCCTAGAGGGACAGGGCCCGTTTACGAGCAGTACTTC.

On this clone: Possible read error: a much larger clone is one base away. The chain joins TRBV5-6 to TRBJ1-5; unclear D gene. Trimming removed 1 base from V and 1 base from J, with 0 bases in between. Germline loops: CDR1 SGHDT, CDR2 YYEEEE. The CDR3 sequence is 12 residues long. CDR3 residues: CASSLSNQPQHF. CDR3 sequence (DNA): TGTGCCAGCAGCTTGAGCAATCAGCCCCAGCATTTT. The complete variable domain, with remaining parts taken from reference TRBV5-6 and TRBJ1-5, reads DAGVTQSPTHLIKTRGQQVTLRCSPKSGHDTVSWYQQALGQGPQFIFQYYEEEERQRGNFPDRFSGHQFPNYSSELNVNALLLGDSALYLCASSLSNQPQHFGDGTRLSIL.

The V call is TRBV11-2, the J call TRBJ1-2, with D perhaps matching TRBD1 (5 bases). Germline values: CDR1 SGHAT, CDR2 FQNNGV. The V gene lost 0 bases and the J gene lost 3 bases, with 8 bases spanning the gap. CDR3 length: 14 amino acids. DNA for the CDR3: TGTGCCAGCAGCTTAGATAAGGGGTACTATGGCTACACCTTC. Its translation is CASSLDKGYYGYTF. The whole variable domain, remainder taken from reference TRBV11-2 and TRBJ1-2, is EAGVAQSPRYKIIEKRQSVAFWCNPISGHATLYWYQQILGQGPKLLIQFQNNGVVDDSQLPKDRFSAERLKGVDSTLKIQPAKLEDSAVYLCASSLDKGYYGYTFGSGTRLTVV.

This chain joins TRBV9 and TRBJ2-2, with 9 bases aligning to TRBD2. The junction had 11 bases not matched to a gene; V was cut back by 1 base and J by 7 bases. This CDR3 is 17 amino acids long. The germline gives CDR1 SGDLS, CDR2 YYNGEE. CDR3 coding DNA: TGTGCCAGCAGCGTACCCTCAAGCGGGAGGAAGAACGGGGAGCTGTTTTTT. Translating it yields CASSVPSSGRKNGELFF.

V and J are TRBV9 and TRBJ1-1; no definite D call. The CDR3 consists of 13 residues. Trimming removed 0 bases from V and 4 bases from J, with 7 bases in between. CDR1 SGDLS and CDR2 YYNGEE come from the germline V gene. CDR3 in DNA: TGTGCCAGCAGCGTAGGACCGGTCACTGAAGCTTTCTTT. It specifies CASSVGPVTEAFF.

V is TRBV7-9 and J is TRBJ1-2; TRBD1 matches at 7 bases. This CDR3 contains 15 residues. V lost 3 bases to trimming and J lost 1 base; unmatched junction nucleotides: 5. Germline assignment: CDR1 SEHNR and CDR2 FQNEAQ (reference sequence). The CDR3 spells CASSLGQPLNYGYTF. CDR3 sequence (DNA): TGTGCCAGCAGCTTGGGACAGCCCCTTAACTATGGCTACACCTTC.

The rearrangement links TRBV9 to TRBJ2-2, with 8 bases lining up with TRBD1. This CDR3 is 17 amino acids long. Germline values: CDR1 SGDLS, CDR2 YYNGEE. V lost 0 bases, J lost 5 bases, and 9 bases stayed unmatched. In DNA, the CDR3 is TGTGCCAGCAGCGTAGGAGGTAACAGGGGGATTACCGGGGAGCTGTTTTTT. It yields the protein CASSVGGNRGITGELFF.

This clone was counted a single time. The chain has TRBV7-9 and TRBJ2-1, with D unclear. Germline V gene lookup returns CDR1 SEHNR and CDR2 FQNEAQ (reference sequence). The V end was cut by 0 bases, the J end by 10 bases, with 10 bases between. This CDR3 comprises 13 residues. CDR3 sequence reads: CASSLAWSWEQFF. As DNA, the CDR3 is TGTGCCAGCAGCTTAGCGTGGTCATGGGAGCAGTTCTTC.

The chain employs TRBV7-9 and TRBJ1-1; D might be TRBD1 (5 bases). The V and J ends lost 5 bases and 3 bases respectively, with 22 bases between them. Germline CDR1 reads SEHNR; CDR2 reads FQNEAQ (reference sequence). This CDR3 has 17 amino acids. The CDR3 reads CASSTRDPNWGDTEAFF. As DNA, the CDR3 is TGTGCCAGCAGCACCCGGGACCCGAACTGGGGAGACACTGAAGCTTTCTTT.

V gene TRBV27 combines with J gene TRBJ1-2, with D uncertain. V lost 5 bases to trimming and J lost 2 bases, with 24 bases between them. Germline V gives CDR1 MNHEY, CDR2 SMNVEV (reference sequence). CDR3 length: 18 residues. This chain's CDR3 is CASSPTSTPQDLNYGYTF. The CDR3 nucleotides read TGTGCCAGCAGTCCAACTAGCACCCCTCAGGACCTGAACTATGGCTACACCTTC.

V gene TRBV5-6 combines with J gene TRBJ1-5, with D perhaps matching TRBD1 (6 bases). Trimming took 5 bases from V and 6 from J, leaving 12 bases between them. There are 13 residues in the CDR3. The germline gives CDR1 SGHDT, CDR2 YYEEEE. The CDR3 DNA sequence: TGTGCCAGCAGTTGGGGGGCGTTTCAGCCCCAGCATTTT. Its translation: CASSWGAFQPQHF.

This clone was seen once. In DNA, the CDR3 is TGTGCCGGGGGACAGCCCAACACTGAAGCTTTCTTT. Protein product: CAGGQPNTEAFF. J is TRBJ1-1 and V is TRBV5-8; 7 bases map to TRBD1. J lost 2 bases, V lost 10 bases, and 5 bases had no gene match. CDR3 length: 12 residues. CDR1 SGHTS and CDR2 YDEGEE come from the germline V gene. The whole variable domain, filled in from reference TRBV5-8 and TRBJ1-1, reads EAGVTQSPTHLIKTRGQQATLRCSPISGHTSVYWYQQALGLGLQFLLWYDEGEERNRGNFPPRFSGRQFPNYSSELNVNALELEDSALYLCAGGQPNTEAFFGQGTRLTVV.

CDR3 protein: CASSWRTSAYEQYF. CDR3 in DNA: TGTGCCAGTAGTTGGAGGACCTCCGCCTACGAGCAGTACTTC. V and J are TRBV19 and TRBJ2-7, with D tentatively TRBD2 (5 bases). Trimming left V 5 bases short and J 2 bases short, with 13 bases between. CDR1 is LNHDA and CDR2 is SQIVND in the germline V gene (reference sequence). The CDR3 length is 14 residues.

The chain combines TRBV7-9 with TRBJ2-7; TRBD1 matches at 9 bases. The V gene's germline CDR1 is SEHNR and CDR2 FQNEAQ (reference sequence). J gave up 6 bases and V 3 bases, and 6 bases lay outside the gene matches. This CDR3 has 14 residues. CDR3 protein: CASSFFGTGSEQYF. The CDR3 nucleotides read TGTGCCAGCAGCTTCTTCGGGACAGGGTCCGAGCAGTACTTC.

This chain joins TRBV29-1 and TRBJ1-2, with 7 bases lining up with TRBD1. Germline V lookup: CDR1 SQVTM, CDR2 ANQGSEA. After removal of 4 bases from V and 7 bases from J, the junction contained 21 bases not matched to a gene. The CDR3 totals 17 residues. This CDR3 reads CSVGPRFFTGTESGYTF. The CDR3 bases are TGCAGCGTTGGCCCCAGGTTTTTCACCGGGACAGAAAGTGGCTACACCTTC.